This TCR beta chain was profiled in a study of T-cell reconstitution after alpha-beta-depleted transplantation in children. The TCRbeta library incorporated unique molecular identifiers. TCRdb re-called the PCR reads with MiXCR, one entry per CDR3 protein. The table records fewer than 400,000 distinct CDR3 sequences, just over 20% of them present only once. The CDR3 totals 15 residues. Losses at the gene ends were 6 bases for V and 2 bases for J; bases not matched to a gene: 8. CDR1 and CDR2 from the germline V gene are MDHEN and SYDVKM. This chain connects TRBV28 to TRBJ2-3; 7 bases map to TRBD2. Sequencing was performed on PBMCs from the stem cell graft donor, taken from the stem cell graft. This TCR came from a human donor who donated a stem cell graft to a child with acute myeloid leukemia. The CDR3 DNA reads TGTGCCAGCAGGCAGCGGGGAGGGGCCACAGATACGCAGTATTTT. Its protein is CASRQRGGATDTQYF.